This T cell receptor (beta chain) was profiled in a study of cytomegalovirus exposure and HLA in healthy donors. The V and J ends lost 2 bases and 3 bases respectively, with 20 bases between them. From germline, CDR1 is SGHAT and CDR2 FQNNGV. The CDR3 spans 18 residues. Study-wide points: Trimming of TCR beta V- and J-genes showed a link, identified in a later analysis, to a missense DCLRE1C variant.

The primer mix had 60 Vbeta and 13 Jbeta primers. Only in-frame clones appear in the TCRdb table, and some are missing; sequencing was by immunoSEQ multiplex PCR. The sample lists about 130,000 clones; about 81% were seen once. This clone occurred a few times. The antigen remains undetermined. The material sequenced was PBMCs. V is TRBV11-2 and J is TRBJ1-3; D perhaps matches TRBD1 (6 bases). The sequence came from a woman in her thirties or forties in good health and CMV-seropositive. CDR3 in amino acids: CASSLLVMGAAFGNTIYF. The CDR3 bases are TGTGCCAGCAGCTTACTTGTAATGGGGGCGGCTTTTGGAAACACCATATATTTT.